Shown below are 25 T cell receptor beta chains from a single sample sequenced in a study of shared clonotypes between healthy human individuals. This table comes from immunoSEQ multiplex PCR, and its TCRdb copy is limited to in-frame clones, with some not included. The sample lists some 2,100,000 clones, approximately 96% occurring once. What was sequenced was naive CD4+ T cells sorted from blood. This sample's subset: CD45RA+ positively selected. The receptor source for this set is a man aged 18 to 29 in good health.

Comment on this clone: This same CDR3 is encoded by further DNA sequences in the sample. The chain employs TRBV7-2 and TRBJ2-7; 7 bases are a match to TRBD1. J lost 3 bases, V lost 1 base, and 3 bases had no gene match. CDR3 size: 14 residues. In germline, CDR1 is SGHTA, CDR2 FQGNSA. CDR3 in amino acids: CASSLVPGGYEQYF. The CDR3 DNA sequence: TGTGCCAGCAGCTTAGTGCCAGGGGGCTACGAGCAGTACTTC. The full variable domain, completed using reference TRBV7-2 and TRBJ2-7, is GAGVSQSPSNKVTEKGKDVELRCDPISGHTALYWYRQSLGQGLEFLIYFQGNSAPDKSGLPSDRFSAERTGGSVSTLTIQRTQQEDSAVYLCASSLVPGGYEQYFGPGTRLTVT.

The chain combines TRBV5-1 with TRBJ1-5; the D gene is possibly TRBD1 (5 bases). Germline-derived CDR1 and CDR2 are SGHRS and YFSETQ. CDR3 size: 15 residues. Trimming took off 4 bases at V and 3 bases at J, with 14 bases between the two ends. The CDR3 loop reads CASSPGAGLNQPQHF. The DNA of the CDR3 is TGCGCCAGCAGCCCTGGTGCAGGGCTCAATCAGCCCCAGCATTTT. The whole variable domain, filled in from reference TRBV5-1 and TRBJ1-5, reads KAGVTQTPRYLIKTRGQQVTLSCSPISGHRSVSWYQQTPGQGLQFLFEYFSETQRNKGNFPGRFSGRQFSNSRSEMNVSTLELGDSALYLCASSPGAGLNQPQHFGDGTRLSIL.

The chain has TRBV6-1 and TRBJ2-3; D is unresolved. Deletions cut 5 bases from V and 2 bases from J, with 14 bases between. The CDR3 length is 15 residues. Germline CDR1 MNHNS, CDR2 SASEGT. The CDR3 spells CASSLPRRITDTQYF. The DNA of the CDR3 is TGTGCCAGCAGTCTACCTAGGAGAATCACAGATACGCAGTATTTT.

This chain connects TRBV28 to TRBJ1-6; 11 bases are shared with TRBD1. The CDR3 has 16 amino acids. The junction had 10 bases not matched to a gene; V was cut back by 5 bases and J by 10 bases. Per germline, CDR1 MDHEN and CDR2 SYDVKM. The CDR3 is CASSRPGQGVRSPLHF. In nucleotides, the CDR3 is TGTGCCAGCAGTCGACCGGGACAGGGGGTTCGCTCACCCCTCCACTTT.

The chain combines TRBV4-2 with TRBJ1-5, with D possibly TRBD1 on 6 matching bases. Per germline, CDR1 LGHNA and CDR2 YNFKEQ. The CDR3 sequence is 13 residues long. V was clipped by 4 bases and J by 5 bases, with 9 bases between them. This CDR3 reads CASSPNRDQPQHF. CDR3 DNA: TGTGCCAGCAGCCCCAACAGGGATCAGCCCCAGCATTTT.

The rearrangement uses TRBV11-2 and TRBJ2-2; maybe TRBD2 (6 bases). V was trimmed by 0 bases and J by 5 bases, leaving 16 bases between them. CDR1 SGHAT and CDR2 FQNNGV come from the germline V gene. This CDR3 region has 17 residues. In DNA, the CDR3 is TGTGCCAGCAGCTTAGATTTCGGGGGTGTTACGACCGGGGAGCTGTTTTTT. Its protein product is CASSLDFGGVTTGELFF.

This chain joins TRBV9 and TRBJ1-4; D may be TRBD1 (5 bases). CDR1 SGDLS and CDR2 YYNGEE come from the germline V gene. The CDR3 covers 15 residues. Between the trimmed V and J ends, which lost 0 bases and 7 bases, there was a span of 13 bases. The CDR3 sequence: CASSVDQGSGEKLFF. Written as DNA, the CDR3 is TGTGCCAGCAGCGTAGACCAGGGTTCGGGTGAAAAACTGTTTTTT.

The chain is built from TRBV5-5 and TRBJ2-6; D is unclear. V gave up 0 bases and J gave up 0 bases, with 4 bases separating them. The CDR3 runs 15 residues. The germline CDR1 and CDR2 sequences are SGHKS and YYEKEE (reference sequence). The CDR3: CASSLEYSGANVLTF. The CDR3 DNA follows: TGTGCCAGCAGCTTGGAGTACTCTGGGGCCAACGTCCTGACTTTC.

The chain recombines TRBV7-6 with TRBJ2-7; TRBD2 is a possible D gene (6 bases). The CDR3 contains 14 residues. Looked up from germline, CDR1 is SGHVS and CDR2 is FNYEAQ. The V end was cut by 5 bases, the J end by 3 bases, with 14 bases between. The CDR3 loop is CASSPSSSGYEQYF. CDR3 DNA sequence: TGTGCCAGCAGCCCTAGCAGTAGCGGCTACGAGCAGTACTTC.

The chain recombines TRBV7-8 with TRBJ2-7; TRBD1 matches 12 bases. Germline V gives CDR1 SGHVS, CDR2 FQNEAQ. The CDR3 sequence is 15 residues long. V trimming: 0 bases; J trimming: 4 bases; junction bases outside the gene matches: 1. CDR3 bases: TGTGCCAGCAGCTTAGCGGGACAGGGGGCTTACGAGCAGTACTTC. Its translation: CASSLAGQGAYEQYF.

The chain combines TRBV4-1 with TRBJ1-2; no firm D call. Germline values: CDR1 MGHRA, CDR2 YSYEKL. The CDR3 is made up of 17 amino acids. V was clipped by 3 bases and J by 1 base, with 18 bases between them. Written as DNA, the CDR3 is TGCGCCAGCAGCCAGACCCCGGTAGAAACCTATAACTATGGCTACACCTTC. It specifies CASSQTPVETYNYGYTF.

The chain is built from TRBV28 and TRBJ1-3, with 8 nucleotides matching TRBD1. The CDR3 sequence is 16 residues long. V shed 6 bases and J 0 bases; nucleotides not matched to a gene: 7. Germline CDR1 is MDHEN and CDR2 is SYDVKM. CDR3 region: CASRERTGSSGNTIYF. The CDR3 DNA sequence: TGTGCCAGCAGGGAGAGGACAGGGAGCTCTGGAAACACCATATATTTT.

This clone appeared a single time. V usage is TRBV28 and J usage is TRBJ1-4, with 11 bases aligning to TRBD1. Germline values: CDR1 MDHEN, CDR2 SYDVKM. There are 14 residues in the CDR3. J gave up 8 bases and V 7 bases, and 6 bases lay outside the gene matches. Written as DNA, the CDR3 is TGTGCCAGCACAGGACAGGGGGCGCGGGAAAAACTGTTTTTT. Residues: CASTGQGAREKLFF.

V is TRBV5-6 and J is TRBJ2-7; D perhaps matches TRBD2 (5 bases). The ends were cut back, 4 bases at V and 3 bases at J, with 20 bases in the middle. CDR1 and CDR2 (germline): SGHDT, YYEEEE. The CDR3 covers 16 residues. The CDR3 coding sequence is TGTGCCAGCAGCCCCCTTGGTGAAGAGGGAAGCTACGAGCAGTACTTC. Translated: CASSPLGEEGSYEQYF.

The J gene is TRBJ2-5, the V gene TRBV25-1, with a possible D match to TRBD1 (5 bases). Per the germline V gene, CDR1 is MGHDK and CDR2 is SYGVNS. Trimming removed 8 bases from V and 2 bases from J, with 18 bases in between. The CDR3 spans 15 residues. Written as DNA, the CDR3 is TGTGCCAGCGGACGAGGACACCTTATTCAAGAGACCCAGTACTTC. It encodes CASGRGHLIQETQYF.

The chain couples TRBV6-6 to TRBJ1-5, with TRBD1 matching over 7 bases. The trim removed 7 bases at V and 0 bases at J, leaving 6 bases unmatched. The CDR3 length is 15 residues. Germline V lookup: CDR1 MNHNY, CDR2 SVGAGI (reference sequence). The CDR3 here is CASILGQYSNQPQHF. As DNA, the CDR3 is TGTGCCAGCATCCTGGGACAGTATAGCAATCAGCCCCAGCATTTT.

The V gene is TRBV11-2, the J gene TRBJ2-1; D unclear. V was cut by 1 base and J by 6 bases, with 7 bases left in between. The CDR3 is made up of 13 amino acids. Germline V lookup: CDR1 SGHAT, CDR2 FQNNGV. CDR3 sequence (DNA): TGTGCCAGCAGCTTAGGGAGAGTCAATGAGCAGTTCTTC. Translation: CASSLGRVNEQFF.

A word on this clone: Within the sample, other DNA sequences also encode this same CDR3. CDR3 DNA: TGTGCCAGCAGTCTGCAGGGTAACACTGAAGCTTTCTTT. It translates to CASSLQGNTEAFF. V and J are TRBV6-6 and TRBJ1-1; a weak D match, TRBD1 (5 bases). The V and J ends lost 5 bases and 2 bases respectively, with 9 bases between them. The CDR3 covers 13 residues. CDR1 MNHNY and CDR2 SVGAGI come from the germline V gene (reference sequence).

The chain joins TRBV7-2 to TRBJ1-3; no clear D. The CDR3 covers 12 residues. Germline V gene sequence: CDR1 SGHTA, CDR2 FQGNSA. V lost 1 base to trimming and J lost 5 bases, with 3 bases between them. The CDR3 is CASSLVRNTIYF. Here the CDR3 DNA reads TGTGCCAGCAGCTTAGTACGAAACACCATATATTTT.

This CDR3 reads CASSLPSKGGELFF. The CDR3 coding sequence is TGTGCCAGCAGCTTGCCTTCCAAGGGCGGGGAGCTGTTTTTT. This chain uses TRBV11-2 with TRBJ2-2, with D unresolved. The germline V gene encodes CDR1 SGHAT and CDR2 FQNNGV. V was trimmed by 3 bases and J by 7 bases, leaving 12 bases between them. The CDR3 contains 14 residues.

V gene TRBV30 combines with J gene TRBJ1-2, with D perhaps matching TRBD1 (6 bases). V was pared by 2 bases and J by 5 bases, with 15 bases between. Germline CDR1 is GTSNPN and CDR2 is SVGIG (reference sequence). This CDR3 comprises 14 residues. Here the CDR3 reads CAWSFQGFLYGYTF. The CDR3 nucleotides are TGTGCCTGGAGTTTTCAGGGGTTTCTGTATGGCTACACCTTC.

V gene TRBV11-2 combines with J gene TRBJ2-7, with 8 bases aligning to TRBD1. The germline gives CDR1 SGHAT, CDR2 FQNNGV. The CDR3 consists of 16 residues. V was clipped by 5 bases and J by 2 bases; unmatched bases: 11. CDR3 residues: CASSPFLTGGTYEQYF. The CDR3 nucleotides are TGTGCCAGCAGCCCTTTTCTCACAGGGGGAACCTACGAGCAGTACTTC.

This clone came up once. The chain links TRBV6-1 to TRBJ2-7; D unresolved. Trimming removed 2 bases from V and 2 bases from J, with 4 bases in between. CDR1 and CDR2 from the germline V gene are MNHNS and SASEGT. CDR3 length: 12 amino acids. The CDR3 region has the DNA TGTGCCAGCAGTGAAAATCCCTACGAGCAGTACTTC. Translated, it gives CASSENPYEQYF.

The CDR3 here is CASSATPGGPYEQYF. CDR3 nucleotide sequence: TGTGCCAGCAGTGCGACTCCAGGGGGGCCCTACGAGCAGTACTTC. The genes are TRBV28 and TRBJ2-7; the D gene is possibly TRBD1 (7 bases). Trimming left V 5 bases short and J 2 bases short, with 16 bases between. Per the germline V gene, CDR1 is MDHEN and CDR2 is SYDVKM. This CDR3 spans 15 amino acids.

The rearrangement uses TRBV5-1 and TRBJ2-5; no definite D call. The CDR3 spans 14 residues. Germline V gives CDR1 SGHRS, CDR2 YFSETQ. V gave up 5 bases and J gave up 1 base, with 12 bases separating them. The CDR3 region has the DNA TGCGCCAGCAGAATAGGCCACCTCCAAGAGACCCAGTACTTC. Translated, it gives CASRIGHLQETQYF.